This T cell receptor (beta chain) emerged from a study of cytomegalovirus exposure and HLA in healthy donors. Notes on this clone: The antigen remains undetermined.

General study findings and limits: In a later analysis, at a false discovery rate of 0.05, 15,000 to 20,000 TCR beta sequences matched HLA alleles. What a later analysis reportedly showed was that an Asian-associated ancestry cluster had fewer N-insertions than the roughly 720-donor mean. The authors later linked a missense DCLRE1C variant to TCR beta V- and J-gene trimming. Exclusion as indistinguishable affected some V segments, including TRBV6-2 and TRBV6-3.

CDR1 SGHRS and CDR2 YFSETQ come from the germline V gene. The CDR3 is 14 residues long. V dropped 4 bases and J dropped 0 bases, with 10 bases sitting between them. Primers included in the PCR were 60 Vbeta and 13 Jbeta primers. Assay used: immunoSEQ multiplex PCR; TCRdb lists only in-frame clones, some missing. The repertoire holds under 200,000 clones, with roughly 73% as singletons. Sample: PBMCs. This receptor was obtained from a woman in her 30s in good health and CMV-seronegative. The chain is built from TRBV5-1 and TRBJ1-2; perhaps TRBD1 as D (6 bases). CDR3 in DNA: TGCGCCAGCAGCATAGGACAGACTAACTATGGCTACACCTTC. Protein product: CASSIGQTNYGYTF.